The entry that follows covers one TCR beta chain sequence. Its cognate antigen is unknown. This sample stems from a study of T cells in Graves' hyperthyroidism and ophthalmopathy. General observations from the study: Appearing also in blood were most of the thyroid clonotypes expanded above 0.001.

Ophthalmopathy in the patients scored at least 3 on Clinical Activity Score and at least 4 on NOSPECS grade, lasting under 3 months. Exclusion of a patient resulted from uncontrolled infection, other autoimmune disease, pregnancy or lactation. Clinical symptoms, serum thyroxine, TRAb, thyroid ultrasound and orbital computed tomography established diagnosis. The investigators amplified TCR beta CDR3 regions from RNA transcripts. The HTBI primer set was used in a first-round RT-PCR of the TCR CDR3. TCRdb itself ran the multiplex PCR reads through MiXCR, one entry per CDR3 protein. Among about 480,000 distinct CDR3 sequences listed, roughly 22% were seen once. The V gene end was trimmed by 2 bases and the J gene end by 0 bases; junction bases not matched to a gene: 3. The germline V gene encodes CDR1 MNHNS and CDR2 SASEGT. CDR3 length: 15 residues.

Sequencing was carried out using blood. The receptor was derived from a woman in her seventies with Graves' ophthalmopathy. The chain links TRBV6-1 to TRBJ2-7; 8 positions agree with TRBD1. The CDR3 reads CASSESGQASYEQYF. CDR3 DNA: TGTGCCAGCAGTGAATCGGGACAGGCCTCCTACGAGCAGTACTTC.